These 16 T cell receptor beta chains came from one sample sequenced in a study of persistence of HIV-infected CD4 T cells. The libraries were made with immunoSEQ version 4 in survey mode. Profiling relied on immunoSEQ multiplex PCR, and the TCRdb table lists in-frame clones only, not all of them. The sample yields about 33,000 clones, over 80% seen once. Stimulation used approximately 10 ug/mL lysate from CMV-infected fibroblasts. CD40L/CD69 double-negative CD45RO-high memory CD4+ T cells were collected. These receptors have no identified antigens. The input for sequencing was CD4+ T cells sorted from PBMCs after roughly 18-hour stimulation, taken from a patient who received antiretroviral therapy. All receptors come from an adult woman with HIV who was CMV-seropositive.

The chain joins TRBV12-3 or TRBV12-4 to TRBJ2-5; the match to TRBD2 covers 8 bases. V dropped 4 bases and J dropped 7; count of bases not matched to a gene: 5. The CDR3 contains 13 residues. As DNA, the CDR3 is TGTGCCAGCAGTTCAGGTGCGGGGGGGACCCAGTACTTC. It specifies CASSSGAGGTQYF.

V gene TRBV15 combines with J gene TRBJ2-7; a possible D gene is TRBD1 (6 bases). Trimming took 1 base from V and 12 from J, leaving 16 bases between them. CDR3 length: 13 residues. CDR1 is LNHNV and CDR2 is YYDKDF in the germline V gene (reference sequence). The CDR3 reads CATSRGEDTGPYF. The CDR3 DNA is TGTGCCACCAGCAGAGGGGAAGATACAGGGCCGTACTTC. Full variable domain (remainder filled in from reference TRBV15 and TRBJ2-7): DAMVIQNPRYQVTQFGKPVTLSCSQTLNHNVMYWYQQKSSQAPKLLFHYYDKDFNNEADTPDNFQSRRPNTSFCFLDIRSPGLGDTAMYLCATSRGEDTGPYFGPGTRLTVT.

CDR3 DNA: TGTGCCAGCAGCTTAGTGGCGGGGGGGGACAATGAGCAGTTCTTC. This encodes CASSLVAGGDNEQFF. This chain joins TRBV11-3 and TRBJ2-1; 9 positions agree with TRBD2. V lost 1 base and J lost 5; bases outside the gene matches: 3. Germline CDR1 and CDR2: SGHNT and YENEEA. CDR3 length: 15 residues. Using reference TRBV11-3 and TRBJ2-1 for the parts outside the CDR3, the full variable domain is EAGVVQSPRYKIIEKKQPVAFWCNPISGHNTLYWYLQNLGQGPELLIRYENEEAVDDSQLPKDRFSAERLKGVDSTLKIQPAELGDSAVYLCASSLVAGGDNEQFFGPGTRLTVL.

Here the CDR3 reads CASSDTGGSGYTF. The CDR3 nucleotides read TGCGCCAGCAGTGACACGGGGGGAAGTGGCTACACCTTC. The J gene is TRBJ1-2, the V gene TRBV10-1; D perhaps matches TRBD1 (5 bases). With 3 bases removed from V and 7 bases from J, the gap between germline ends came to 12 bases. Per the germline V gene, CDR1 is WNHNN and CDR2 is SYGVQD (reference sequence). This CDR3 spans 13 amino acids.

The gene calls are TRBV5-8 and TRBJ1-2; TRBD1 matches at 8 bases. This CDR3 has 13 amino acids. Trimming cost V 5 bases and J 4 bases; bases outside gene matches: 4. In germline, CDR1 is SGHTS, CDR2 YDEGEE. In DNA, the CDR3 is TGTGCCAGCAGGACAGGGGTGCCCTATGGCTACACCTTC. Translating gives CASRTGVPYGYTF. The variable domain in full, with the rest retrieved from reference TRBV5-8 and TRBJ1-2, is EAGVTQSPTHLIKTRGQQATLRCSPISGHTSVYWYQQALGLGLQFLLWYDEGEERNRGNFPPRFSGRQFPNYSSELNVNALELEDSALYLCASRTGVPYGYTFGSGTRLTVV.

The V and J genes are TRBV9 and TRBJ2-3; D is unclear. Germline values: CDR1 SGDLS, CDR2 YYNGEE. The V gene lost 0 bases and the J gene lost 0 bases, with 8 bases spanning the gap. CDR3 length: 15 residues. The CDR3 sequence is CASSVGSLSTDTQYF. DNA for the CDR3: TGTGCCAGCAGCGTAGGTAGTCTTAGCACAGATACGCAGTATTTT.

This clone appeared once. This sequence joins TRBV19 and TRBJ2-5; D call uncertain. V was clipped by 10 bases and J by 4 bases, with 10 bases between them. Germline V gene sequence: CDR1 LNHDA, CDR2 SQIVND (reference sequence). This CDR3 spans 11 amino acids. The CDR3 coding sequence is TGTGCCACCCAGATTCGAGAGACCCAGTACTTC. Protein: CATQIRETQYF.

CDR3 sequence (DNA): TGTGCCAGTAACCCCGGACAGGGGACCTACGAGCAGTACTTC. This sequence encodes CASNPGQGTYEQYF. The V gene is TRBV19, the J gene TRBJ2-7, with 9 bases fitting TRBD1. This CDR3 has 14 residues. CDR1 and CDR2 from the germline V gene are LNHDA and SQIVND (reference sequence). J gave up 2 bases and V 7 bases, and 6 bases lay outside the gene matches.

V gene TRBV13 combines with J gene TRBJ2-6; D is unclear. Trimming left V 1 base short and J 2 bases short, with 9 bases between. Per germline, CDR1 PRHDT and CDR2 FYEKMQ (reference sequence). There are 16 residues in the CDR3. The CDR3 sequence is CASSLVSRAGANVLTF. CDR3 bases: TGTGCCAGCAGCTTAGTTTCCAGAGCTGGGGCCAACGTCCTGACTTTC. Filled out from reference TRBV13 and TRBJ2-6, the complete variable domain reads AAGVIQSPRHLIKEKRETATLKCYPIPRHDTVYWYQQGPGQDPQFLISFYEKMQSDKGSIPDRFSAQQFSDYHSELNMSSLELGDSALYFCASSLVSRAGANVLTFGAGSRLTVL.

The chain recombines TRBV19 with TRBJ1-2, with TRBD1 identical over 7 bases. The length of the CDR3 is 13 residues. V gave up 5 bases and J gave up 4 bases; unmatched junction bases: 4. The germline V gene has CDR1 LNHDA and CDR2 SQIVND (reference sequence). This CDR3 is CASSEQGSYGYTF. CDR3 coding DNA: TGTGCCAGTAGTGAACAGGGGAGCTATGGCTACACCTTC.

The chain links TRBV4-3 to TRBJ2-5, with TRBD2 identical over 11 bases. This CDR3 contains 16 residues. The trim removed 2 bases at V and 4 bases at J, leaving 6 bases unmatched. The germline V gene has CDR1 LGHNA and CDR2 YSLEER. Here the CDR3 reads CASSQSGSGGGETQYF. The CDR3 nucleotides read TGCGCCAGCAGCCAAAGTGGTAGCGGGGGGGGAGAGACCCAGTACTTC.

The table lists this clone with a count of one. The sample carries other DNA sequences with the same CDR3. The rearrangement uses TRBV2 and TRBJ1-1; unclear D gene. The CDR3 covers 14 residues. Deletions cut 2 bases from V and 0 bases from J, with 7 bases between. Per germline, CDR1 SNHLY and CDR2 FYNNEI. The CDR3 sequence is CASSESRVNTEAFF. The CDR3 DNA is TGTGCCAGCAGTGAATCACGGGTGAACACTGAAGCTTTCTTT. The entire variable domain, with the rest obtained from reference TRBV2 and TRBJ1-1, is as follows: EPEVTQTPSHQVTQMGQEVILRCVPISNHLYFYWYRQILGQKVEFLVSFYNNEISEKSEIFDDQFSVERPDGSNFTLKIRSTKLEDSAMYFCASSESRVNTEAFFGQGTRLTVV.

V usage is TRBV27 and J usage is TRBJ1-4, with D perhaps matching TRBD1 (5 bases). The CDR3 consists of 17 residues. In germline, CDR1 is MNHEY, CDR2 SMNVEV (reference sequence). V was cut by 2 bases and J by 4 bases, with 17 bases left in between. CDR3 amino acids: CASSLRGPYSYNEKLFF. The CDR3 DNA reads as TGTGCCAGCAGTTTACGGGGCCCTTACTCCTATAATGAAAAACTGTTTTTT. The full variable domain, completed using reference TRBV27 and TRBJ1-4, is EAQVTQNPRYLITVTGKKLTVTCSQNMNHEYMSWYRQDPGLGLRQIYYSMNVEVTDKGDVPEGYKVSRKEKRNFPLILESPSPNQTSLYFCASSLRGPYSYNEKLFFGSGTQLSVL.

This chain connects TRBV28 to TRBJ2-7; 7 bases agree with TRBD2. CDR1 and CDR2 (germline): MDHEN, SYDVKM. This CDR3 comprises 17 residues. Unmatched junction bases numbered 16, after V lost 5 bases and J lost 3 bases. The CDR3 sequence is CASSRRPTSARFYEQYF. In nucleotides, the CDR3 is TGTGCCAGCAGTAGACGCCCCACTAGCGCTCGGTTCTACGAGCAGTACTTC.

This chain links TRBV19 with TRBJ1-1; possibly TRBD1 for D (5 bases). The germline gives CDR1 LNHDA, CDR2 SQIVND (reference sequence). This CDR3 has 14 residues. The ends were cut back, 6 bases at V and 0 bases at J, with 11 bases in the middle. The CDR3 sequence is CASRWQGVNTEAFF. The CDR3 nucleotides read TGTGCCAGTAGGTGGCAGGGCGTGAACACTGAAGCTTTCTTT.

The rearrangement joins TRBV10-3 to TRBJ1-2, with a weak D call TRBD1 (6 bases). Germline-derived CDR1 and CDR2 are ENHRY and SYGVKD. V gave up 0 bases and J gave up 6 bases, with 17 bases separating them. This CDR3 has 16 amino acids. Here the CDR3 reads CAISESLFRGQDGYTF. In DNA, the CDR3 is TGTGCCATCAGTGAGTCGCTCTTCCGGGGGCAAGATGGCTACACCTTC.